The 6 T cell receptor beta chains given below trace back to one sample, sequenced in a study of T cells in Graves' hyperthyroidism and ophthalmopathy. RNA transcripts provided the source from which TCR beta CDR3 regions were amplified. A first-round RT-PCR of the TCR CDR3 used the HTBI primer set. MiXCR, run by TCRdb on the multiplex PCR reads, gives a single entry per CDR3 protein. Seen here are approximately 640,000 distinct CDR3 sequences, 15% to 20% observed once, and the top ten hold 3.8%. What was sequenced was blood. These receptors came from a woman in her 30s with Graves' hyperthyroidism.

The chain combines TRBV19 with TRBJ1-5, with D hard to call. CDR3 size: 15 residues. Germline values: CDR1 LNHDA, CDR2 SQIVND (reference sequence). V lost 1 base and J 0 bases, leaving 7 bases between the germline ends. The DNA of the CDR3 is TGTGCCAGTAGTATAGCACAGTATAGCAATCAGCCCCAGCATTTT. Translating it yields CASSIAQYSNQPQHF.

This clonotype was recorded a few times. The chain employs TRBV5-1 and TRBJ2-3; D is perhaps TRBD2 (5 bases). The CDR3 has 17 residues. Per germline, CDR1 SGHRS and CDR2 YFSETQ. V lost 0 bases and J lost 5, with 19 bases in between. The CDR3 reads CASSLGPRSGSGDTQYF. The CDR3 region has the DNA TGCGCCAGCAGCTTGGGCCCTAGGAGTGGGAGTGGAGATACGCAGTATTTT.

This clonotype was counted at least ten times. The CDR3: CSAPPGRGWAYEQYF. CDR3 nucleotide sequence: TGCAGTGCCCCACCCGGGCGGGGGTGGGCCTACGAGCAGTACTTC. The chain links TRBV20-1 to TRBJ2-7, with 7 bases fitting TRBD2. Germline values: CDR1 DFQATT, CDR2 SNEGSKA (reference sequence). The CDR3 is 15 residues long. The V gene end was trimmed by 6 bases and the J gene end by 2 bases; junction bases not matched to a gene: 13.

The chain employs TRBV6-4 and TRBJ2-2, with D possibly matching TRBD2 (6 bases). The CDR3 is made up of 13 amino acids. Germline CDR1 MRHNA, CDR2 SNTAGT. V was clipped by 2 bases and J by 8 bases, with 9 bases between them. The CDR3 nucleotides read TGTGCCAGCAGTGACGGGGAGGCGGGGGAGCTGTTTTTT. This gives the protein CASSDGEAGELFF.

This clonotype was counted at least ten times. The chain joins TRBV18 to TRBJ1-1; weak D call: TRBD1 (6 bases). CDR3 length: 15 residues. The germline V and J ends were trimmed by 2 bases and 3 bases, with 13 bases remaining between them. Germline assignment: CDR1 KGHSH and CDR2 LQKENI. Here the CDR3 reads CASSPTKDSHTEAFF. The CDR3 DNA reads TGTGCCAGCTCACCAACCAAGGACAGCCACACTGAAGCTTTCTTT.

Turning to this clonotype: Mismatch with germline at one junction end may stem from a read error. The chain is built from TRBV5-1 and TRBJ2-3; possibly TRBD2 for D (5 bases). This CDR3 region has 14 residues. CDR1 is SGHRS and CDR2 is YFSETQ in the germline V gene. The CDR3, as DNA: TGTGCCAGCAGCTCGAGGACTCCTAGGTCTACGCAGTATTTT. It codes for CASSSRTPRSTQYF.